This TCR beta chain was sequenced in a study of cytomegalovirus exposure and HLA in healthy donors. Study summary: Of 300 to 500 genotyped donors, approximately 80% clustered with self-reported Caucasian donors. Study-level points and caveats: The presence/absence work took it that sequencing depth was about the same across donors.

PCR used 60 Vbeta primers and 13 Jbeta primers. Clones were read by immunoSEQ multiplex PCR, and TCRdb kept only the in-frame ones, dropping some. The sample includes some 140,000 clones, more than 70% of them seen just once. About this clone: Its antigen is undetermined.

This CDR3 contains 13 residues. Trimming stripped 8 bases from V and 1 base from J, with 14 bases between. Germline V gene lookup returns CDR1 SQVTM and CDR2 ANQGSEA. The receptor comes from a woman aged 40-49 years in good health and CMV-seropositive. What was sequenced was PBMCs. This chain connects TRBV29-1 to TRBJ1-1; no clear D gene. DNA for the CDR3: TGCAGCTGTCGCGTATCAACGAACACTGAAGCTTTCTTT. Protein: CSCRVSTNTEAFF. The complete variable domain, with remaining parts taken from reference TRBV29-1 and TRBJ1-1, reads SAVISQKPSRDICQRGTSLTIQCQVDSQVTMMFWYRQQPGQSLTLIATANQGSEATYESGFVIDKFPISRPNLTFSTLTVSNMSPEDSSIYLCSCRVSTNTEAFFGQGTRLTVV.